One and the same sample provided the 5 T cell receptor beta chains below, sequenced in a study of cytomegalovirus exposure and HLA in healthy donors. The PCR had 60 Vbeta and 13 Jbeta primers. The repertoire was sequenced with immunoSEQ multiplex PCR; TCRdb's copy has only in-frame clones and lacks some. The listing records about 40,000 clones. What was sequenced was PBMCs. The source is a man aged 35 to 55 in good health and CMV-seropositive.

The genes are TRBV4-1 and TRBJ2-7; 7 bases fit TRBD2. Trimming took 3 bases from V and 3 from J; bases not matched to a gene: 8. Germline V gene sequence: CDR1 MGHRA, CDR2 YSYEKL. The CDR3 is made up of 15 amino acids. This CDR3 reads CASSQSSASGYEQYF. In DNA, the CDR3 is TGCGCCAGCAGCCAGAGTTCGGCTAGCGGCTACGAGCAGTACTTC.

This chain links TRBV11-1 with TRBJ2-3; D is perhaps TRBD1 (6 bases). This CDR3 contains 15 residues. The V and J ends lost 6 bases and 7 bases respectively, with 20 bases between them. Germline V gene sequence: CDR1 SGHAT, CDR2 FQDESV (reference sequence). CDR3 sequence reads: CASRLSRQGLNTQYF. The DNA for the CDR3 is TGTGCCAGCAGGCTCTCCCGGCAGGGGCTGAATACGCAGTATTTT.

V and J are TRBV30 and TRBJ2-7; 8 bases map to TRBD2. Germline-derived CDR1 and CDR2 are GTSNPN and SVGIG (reference sequence). The CDR3 is 15 residues long. The trim removed 4 bases at V and 1 base at J, leaving 9 bases unmatched. This chain's CDR3 is CAWTLGTRRSYEQYF. For the CDR3, the DNA is TGTGCCTGGACCCTGGGGACTAGAAGATCCTACGAGCAGTACTTC.

The rearrangement joins TRBV5-4 to TRBJ2-1; 7 bases are a match to TRBD2. This CDR3 region has 15 residues. Germline V lookup: CDR1 SGHNT, CDR2 YYREEE (reference sequence). The junction had 2 bases not matched to a gene; V was cut back by 0 bases and J by 2 bases. This CDR3 is CASSLASGTYNEQFF. The CDR3 nucleotides read TGTGCCAGCAGCTTGGCTAGCGGAACCTACAATGAGCAGTTCTTC.

The CDR3 DNA sequence: TGTGCCAGCAGTTTATACCCGGACAATATTGCAACTAATGAAAAACTGTTTTTT. It codes for CASSLYPDNIATNEKLFF. The chain recombines TRBV27 with TRBJ1-4; a possible D gene is TRBD1 (5 bases). There are 18 residues in the CDR3. Germline assignment: CDR1 MNHEY and CDR2 SMNVEV (reference sequence). Trimming left V 1 base short and J 0 bases short, with 15 bases between.